This paragraph reports one T cell receptor (beta chain). The antigen remains unidentified. This sample is drawn from a study of vaccination and CD4 T cells after COVID-19. In the study overall: Median time from COVID diagnosis to post-COVID sampling was 101 days (35 to 161). Overlapping spike peptides of SARS-CoV-2, HCoV-NL63, HCoV-OC43 and HCoV-229E were used, and cells were stimulated with them.

Germline loops: CDR1 GTSNPN, CDR2 SVGIG (reference sequence). The length of the CDR3 is 15 residues. Trimming cost V 2 bases and J 8 bases, with 16 bases left between them. Cultured CD4+ T-cell DNA underwent Oncomine TCR Beta short-read sequencing. TCRdb analysed the PCR reads with MiXCR anew, one entry per CDR3 protein. Among about 13,000 distinct CDR3 sequences, more than 45% were seen once, and the ten largest hold about a sixth. Treatment indicated: approximately 11-day PBMC culture with coronavirus spike peptide pools or control peptides (ViraFEST assay). Expansion of antigen-specific T cells with peptide pools by ViraFEST preceded sequencing of TCRs.

The sequencing input was CD4+ T cells from blood, cultured in vitro. The chain carries TRBV30 and TRBJ1-6; a possible D gene is TRBD1 (5 bases). The receptor comes from a human donor who had recovered from COVID-19. CDR3 sequence (DNA): TGTGCCTGGAGTCCACTCGCCGGGGGGGATTCACCCCTCCACTTT. Its protein product is CAWSPLAGGDSPLHF.